The text below deals with one T cell receptor (beta chain). Its antigen is as yet unknown. The germline CDR1 and CDR2 sequences are SGHAT and FQNNGV. V was shortened by 5 bases and J by 6 bases, with 20 bases between the two germline ends. CDR3 length: 15 residues. This sample was included in a study of T cells in localized non-small cell lung cancer. Using immunoSEQ multiplex PCR, the repertoire was profiled, and TCRdb retains in-frame clones only, with some absent. The sample holds around 25,000 clones, approximately 86% seen once. Study observations and caveats: There were a median 57 of the top 100 tumor clones appearing in adjacent lung. There was higher T cell clonality in uninvolved adjacent lung than in tumor, and it was highest there.

The TCR comes from a female donor aged 60 or older with stage I lung adenocarcinoma. The chain uses TRBV11-2 and TRBJ2-7; D is possibly TRBD2 (6 bases). The specimen comprised peripheral blood, sampled before any cancer treatment. The CDR3 region is CASSRGTPTLGEQYF. The CDR3 nucleotides are TGTGCCAGCAGCCGCGGGACTCCCACGTTGGGCGAGCAGTACTTC.